The sequence of this T cell receptor (beta chain) was determined in a study of a mutant IDH1 vaccine in newly diagnosed glioma. With regard to this clone: Antigen unknown.

Measured with immunoSEQ multiplex PCR; TCRdb has only the in-frame clones, and not every one. The sample contains about 56,000 clones, 60% to 80% of which appear only once. Trimming cost V 0 bases and J 6 bases, with 14 bases left between them. The CDR3 is 14 amino acids. Germline V lookup: CDR1 GTSNPN, CDR2 SVGIG (reference sequence). Study results and caveats: Top-clonotype changes in peripheral T cells seemed unrelated to pseudoprogression.

Noted time point: week 47, end of study. Alongside topical imiquimod, each dose of vaccine comprised 300 ug of mutant IDH1 20-mer peptide. Here the sequenced sample was PBMCs, taken from a glioma patient whose treatment included an IDH1 peptide vaccine. This TCR derives from a man aged 45-65 years with glioma. This chain connects TRBV30 to TRBJ1-2, with TRBD1 as a possible D gene (5 bases). DNA for the CDR3: TGTGCCTGGAGTGTACTGGGAAGACAGAATGGCTACACCTTC. Translating gives CAWSVLGRQNGYTF.